Below, one T cell receptor (beta chain) is given with its context. The data derive from a study of blood T cell repertoires in COVID-19. Background on the study: The study drew acute and convalescent COVID-19 samples from the United States, Italy and Spain.

Germline V gene lookup returns CDR1 SEHNR and CDR2 FQNEAQ (reference sequence). The CDR3 length is 13 residues. Trimming removed 5 bases from V and 7 bases from J; junction bases left unmatched: 5. Profiled with immunoSEQ multiplex PCR; TCRdb holds only in-frame clones, not every one. This repertoire shows roughly 120,000 clones, around 80% found once; its top ten account for more than 1.5%. The sequence derives from a man in his 70s with acute or convalescent COVID-19. What was sequenced was peripheral blood. This chain connects TRBV7-9 to TRBJ1-2; 9 nucleotides match TRBD1. DNA of the CDR3: TGTGCCAGCAGCCATCCGGGACAGGGTGGCTACACCTTC. Its protein is CASSHPGQGGYTF.